The source of this TCR beta chain is a study of cytomegalovirus exposure and HLA in healthy donors. Study summary: Unique TCR beta sequences numbering over 100 million came from approximately 180 million T cells in an earlier analysis. Genotyping of more than 300 donors showed that 80% to 90% belonged to the Caucasian-associated ancestry cluster. Regarding the study as a whole: Some highly shared sequence variants likely arose as a pipeline artifact.

Amplification used 60 Vbeta primers and 13 Jbeta primers. The repertoire was sequenced with immunoSEQ multiplex PCR; TCRdb's copy has only in-frame clones and lacks some. The sample yields roughly 120,000 clones, about three quarters seen once. There are a few counts of this clone. Its antigen remains unidentified. The CDR3 contains 14 residues. Trimming took 2 bases from V and 6 from J; bases not matched to a gene: 4. Germline-derived CDR1 and CDR2 are MNHNY and SVGAGI (reference sequence). This chain connects TRBV6-6 to TRBJ1-5; 7 bases fit TRBD1. Sequenced sample: PBMCs. The sequence came from a human donor in good health. The CDR3 loop is CASSYEQGFQPQHF. CDR3 bases: TGTGCCAGCAGTTACGAACAGGGGTTTCAGCCCCAGCATTTT.